The 12 T cell receptor beta chains given below trace back to one sample, sequenced in a study of regulatory T cells in long-lasting Graves disease. Sample time point: persistent/refractory GD, antithyroid drugs over 5 years with positive TRAb. Isolated PBMC RNA provided the starting material for the TCR library. iRepertoire HTBI primers and Arm-PCR of CDR3 regions built TCR beta libraries. TCRdb re-called the multiplex PCR reads through MiXCR, storing one row per CDR3 protein. The data show some 450,000 distinct CDR3 sequences, with about 20% seen just once and about a quarter held by the top ten. The sequences come from peripheral blood mononuclear cells (PBMCs), collected when the disease was refractory, from a patient treated with antithyroid drugs. These receptor sequences come from a female donor with Graves disease.

The rearrangement joins TRBV29-1 to TRBJ1-3; tentative D call: TRBD1 (6 bases). In germline, CDR1 is SQVTM, CDR2 ANQGSEA. V gave up 2 bases and J gave up 1 base, with 6 bases separating them. This CDR3 is built from 13 residues. CDR3 DNA: TGCAGCGTTGAAACAGGGTCTGGAAACACCATATATTTT. This codes for CSVETGSGNTIYF.

This clonotype has ten or more counts. The chain combines TRBV28 with TRBJ2-7, with 8 bases lining up with TRBD1. CDR1 is MDHEN, CDR2 SYDVKM, per germline. V was clipped by 5 bases and J by 1 base; unmatched bases: 7. The CDR3 is 15 amino acids. The CDR3 DNA sequence: TGTGCCAGCAGTCGCCCAAGGACAGGGTCCTACGAGCAGTACTTC. This codes for CASSRPRTGSYEQYF.

This clonotype has a count of ten or more. The rearrangement uses TRBV12-3 or TRBV12-4 and TRBJ2-5, with D tentatively TRBD2 (5 bases). The CDR3 has 16 residues. The V end was cut by 1 base, the J end by 1 base, with 13 bases between. Here the CDR3 DNA reads TGTGCCAGCAGTTTAGATCTAGGGAGCGGCCAAGAGACCCAGTACTTC. It codes for CASSLDLGSGQETQYF.

This clonotype was recorded at least ten times. The chain recombines TRBV20-1 with TRBJ1-2; 7 bases match TRBD1. CDR3 size: 11 residues. CDR1 DFQATT and CDR2 SNEGSKA come from the germline V gene (reference sequence). Trimming removed 6 bases from V and 6 bases from J; junction bases left unmatched: 4. CDR3 DNA sequence: TGCAGTGCCCGAGGACAGGATGGCTACACCTTC. As protein: CSARGQDGYTF.

The gene calls are TRBV3-1 and TRBJ1-5, with D possibly being TRBD1 (6 bases). Germline V gene lookup returns CDR1 LGHDT and CDR2 YNNKEL (reference sequence). CDR3 length: 14 amino acids. V was pared by 0 bases and J by 7 bases, with 10 bases between. CDR3 region: CASSQDQGSQPQHF. The CDR3 coding sequence is TGTGCCAGCAGCCAAGATCAGGGGTCACAGCCCCAGCATTTT.

This clonotype was found a few times. The chain couples TRBV7-2 to TRBJ2-2, with TRBD2 identical over 15 bases. The trim removed 1 base at V and 3 bases at J, leaving 9 bases unmatched. This CDR3 has 20 residues. CDR1 SGHTA and CDR2 FQGNSA come from the germline V gene. The DNA of the CDR3 is TGTGCCAGCAGCTTAGTCCGCGGGACTAGCGGGAGGAGGTACACCGGGGAGCTGTTTTTT. This sequence encodes CASSLVRGTSGRRYTGELFF.

The chain recombines TRBV3-1 with TRBJ1-5; the D gene is possibly TRBD1 (5 bases). The V and J ends lost 1 base and 9 bases respectively, with 10 bases between them. The CDR3 is 13 amino acids. The germline CDR1 and CDR2 sequences are LGHDT and YNNKEL (reference sequence). In DNA, the CDR3 is TGTGCCAGCAGCCAAGCCGGGGGTCCGCCCCAGCATTTT. Protein product: CASSQAGGPPQHF. Complete variable domain (other parts from reference TRBV3-1 and TRBJ1-5): DTAVSQTPKYLVTQMGNDKSIKCEQNLGHDTMYWYKQDSKKFLKIMFSYNNKELIINETVPNRFSPKSPDKAHLNLHINSLELGDSAVYFCASSQAGGPPQHFGDGTRLSIL.

This sequence joins TRBV7-9 and TRBJ2-7, with D uncertain. The CDR3 covers 16 residues. Trimming shortened V by 1 base and J by 2 bases, and 15 bases separated the two germline ends. Germline assignment: CDR1 SEHNR and CDR2 FQNEAQ (reference sequence). In DNA form, the CDR3 reads TGTGCCAGCAGCTTAGGCCCAACGGGTACCGCCTACGAGCAGTACTTC. Residues: CASSLGPTGTAYEQYF.

This clonotype has a count of ten or more. The CDR3 nucleotides read TGTGCCAGCAGTTTTATCACTAGCCGGGGAGGCTACGAGCAGTACTTC. This encodes CASSFITSRGGYEQYF. The chain has TRBV28 and TRBJ2-7, with D possibly TRBD2 on 6 matching bases. V shed 3 bases and J shed 3 bases, with 18 bases lying between them. Germline V gene data show CDR1 as MDHEN and CDR2 as SYDVKM. The CDR3 length is 16 residues.

This clonotype was seen only a few times. V usage is TRBV7-2 and J usage is TRBJ1-2, with a tentative D call TRBD1 (5 bases). CDR1 and CDR2 from the germline V gene are SGHTA and FQGNSA. There are 18 residues in the CDR3. The V gene lost 2 bases and the J gene lost 4 bases, with 23 bases spanning the gap. DNA for the CDR3: TGTGCCAGCAGCTTAATTCCAGGCGATATGAGCCAGGGCTATGGCTACACCTTC. Translated, it gives CASSLIPGDMSQGYGYTF.

This clonotype was seen repeatedly, ten times or more. The rearrangement joins TRBV28 to TRBJ2-7; D possibly matches TRBD1 or TRBD2 (5 bases each). Germline V gene sequence: CDR1 MDHEN, CDR2 SYDVKM. The CDR3 is made up of 17 amino acids. Trimming left V 4 bases short and J 5 bases short, with 24 bases between. The CDR3 bases are TGTGCCAGCAGTTGGACTCGGGCTGGGGGAGAGGGAGACGAGCAGTACTTC. Encoded protein: CASSWTRAGGEGDEQYF. Full variable domain (missing parts from reference TRBV28 and TRBJ2-7): DVKVTQSSRYLVKRTGEKVFLECVQDMDHENMFWYRQDPGLGLRLIYFSYDVKMKEKGDIPEGYSVSREKKERFSLILESASTNQTSMYLCASSWTRAGGEGDEQYFGPGTRLTVT.

This clonotype appeared many times. The chain uses TRBV28 and TRBJ2-7, with 9 positions matching TRBD1. This CDR3 is 15 amino acids long. Germline V gene lookup returns CDR1 MDHEN and CDR2 SYDVKM. The V and J ends lost 5 bases and 5 bases, in that order; junction bases with no gene match: 10. The CDR3 DNA is TGTGCCAGCAGTCTCTTGACAGGGGGTAAACACGAGCAGTACTTC. Its translation: CASSLLTGGKHEQYF. Together with reference TRBV28 and TRBJ2-7, the CDR3 gives the full variable domain: DVKVTQSSRYLVKRTGEKVFLECVQDMDHENMFWYRQDPGLGLRLIYFSYDVKMKEKGDIPEGYSVSREKKERFSLILESASTNQTSMYLCASSLLTGGKHEQYFGPGTRLTVT.